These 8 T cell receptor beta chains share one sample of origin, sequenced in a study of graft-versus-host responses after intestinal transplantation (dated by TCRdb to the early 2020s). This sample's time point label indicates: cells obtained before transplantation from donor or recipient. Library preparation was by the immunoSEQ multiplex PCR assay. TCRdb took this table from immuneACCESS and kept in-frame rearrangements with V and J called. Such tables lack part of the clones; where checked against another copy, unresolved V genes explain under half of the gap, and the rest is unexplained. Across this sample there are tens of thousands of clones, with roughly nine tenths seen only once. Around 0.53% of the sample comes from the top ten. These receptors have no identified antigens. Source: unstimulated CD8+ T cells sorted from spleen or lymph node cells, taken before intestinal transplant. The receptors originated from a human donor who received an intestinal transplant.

CDR3 DNA sequence: TGCGCCAGCAGCCAAGGGTCAGGACTAGCCGATGAGCAGTTCTTC. Encoded protein: CASSQGSGLADEQFF. The V gene is TRBV4-1, the J gene TRBJ2-1; TRBD2 matches 8 bases. The germline CDR1 and CDR2 sequences are MGHRA and YSYEKL. This CDR3 contains 15 residues. V lost 1 base, J lost 8 bases, and 7 bases stayed unmatched.

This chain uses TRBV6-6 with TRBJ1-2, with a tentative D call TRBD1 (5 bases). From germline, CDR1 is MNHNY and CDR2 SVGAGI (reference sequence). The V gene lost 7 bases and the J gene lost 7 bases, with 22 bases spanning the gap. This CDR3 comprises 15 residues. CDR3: CASILGGQGERGYTF. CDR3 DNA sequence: TGTGCCAGCATTCTAGGTGGGCAGGGTGAACGTGGCTACACCTTC.

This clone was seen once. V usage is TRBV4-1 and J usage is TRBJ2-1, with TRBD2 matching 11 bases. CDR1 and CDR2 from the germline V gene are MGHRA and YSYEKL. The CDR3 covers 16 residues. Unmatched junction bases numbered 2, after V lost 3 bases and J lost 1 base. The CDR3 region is CASSQGTSGSYNEQFF. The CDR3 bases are TGCGCCAGCAGCCAGGGGACTAGCGGATCCTACAATGAGCAGTTCTTC.

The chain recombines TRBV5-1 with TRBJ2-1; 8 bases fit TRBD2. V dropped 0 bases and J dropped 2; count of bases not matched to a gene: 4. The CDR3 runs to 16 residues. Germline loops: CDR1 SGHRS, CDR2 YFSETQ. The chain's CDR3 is CASSLEARGAYNEQFF. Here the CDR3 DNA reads TGCGCCAGCAGCTTGGAGGCGCGGGGGGCCTACAATGAGCAGTTCTTC.

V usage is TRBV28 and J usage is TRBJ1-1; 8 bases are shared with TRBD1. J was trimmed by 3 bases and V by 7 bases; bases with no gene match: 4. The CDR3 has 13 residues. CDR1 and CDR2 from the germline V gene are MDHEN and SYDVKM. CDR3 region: CASTQGADTEAFF. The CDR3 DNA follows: TGTGCCAGCACTCAGGGGGCAGACACTGAAGCTTTCTTT.

CDR3 bases: TGTGCCACCGGTCCCGGACAGGGGGCAGGTGAGCAGTTCTTC. As protein: CATGPGQGAGEQFF. The rearrangement uses TRBV2 and TRBJ2-1; 11 bases agree with TRBD1. The CDR3 consists of 14 residues. The trim removed 10 bases at V and 9 bases at J, leaving 11 bases unmatched. Germline V gives CDR1 SNHLY, CDR2 FYNNEI.

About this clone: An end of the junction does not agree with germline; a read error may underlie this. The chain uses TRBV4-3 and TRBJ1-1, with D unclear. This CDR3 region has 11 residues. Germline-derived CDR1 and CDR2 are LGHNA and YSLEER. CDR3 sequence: CASSSTSEAFF. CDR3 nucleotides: TGCGCCAGCAGCTCTACTTCTGAAGCCTTCTTT.

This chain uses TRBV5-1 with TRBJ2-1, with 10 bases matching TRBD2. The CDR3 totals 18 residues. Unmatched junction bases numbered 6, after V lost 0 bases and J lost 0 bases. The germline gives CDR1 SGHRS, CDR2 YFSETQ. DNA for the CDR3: TGCGCCAGCAGCTTGGAACTAGCGGGAACTATCTCCTACAATGAGCAGTTCTTC. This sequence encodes CASSLELAGTISYNEQFF.